One and the same sample provided the 10 T cell receptor beta chains below, sequenced in a study of glioma-infiltrating T cells after dendritic cell vaccination. Assay used: immunoSEQ multiplex PCR; TCRdb lists only in-frame clones, some missing. The table lists 70,000 to 95,000 clones, 87% of them singletons, with approximately 2.1% in the top ten. Indicated time point: after dendritic cell vaccination, including at tumor progression/relapse. Source: blood, taken after dendritic cell vaccination. The receptors stem from a human donor with glioblastoma.

The chain recombines TRBV27 with TRBJ2-1, with 8 bases fitting TRBD1. The trim removed 3 bases at V and 8 bases at J, leaving 3 bases unmatched. Germline CDR1 MNHEY, CDR2 SMNVEV (reference sequence). There are 13 residues in the CDR3. The DNA for the CDR3 is TGTGCCAGCAGTTTTCAGGGGGCCTATGAGCAGTTCTTC. Protein product: CASSFQGAYEQFF.

This clone was recorded only once. This rearrangement joins TRBV13 to TRBJ2-7, with 11 bases lining up with TRBD2. CDR3 length: 22 amino acids. V was pared by 2 bases and J by 4 bases, with 25 bases of the junction left unmatched. Germline loops: CDR1 PRHDT, CDR2 FYEKMQ (reference sequence). As DNA, the CDR3 is TGTGCCAGCAGCTTATCCTGGGGGCCACCCGGGACTAGCGGAGGTTTGGTATACGAGCAGTACTTC. Encoded protein: CASSLSWGPPGTSGGLVYEQYF.

This clone has a single count. The chain is built from TRBV18 and TRBJ2-7; 7 bases are a match to TRBD1. The length of the CDR3 is 12 residues. With 6 bases clipped from V and 7 bases from J, the junction kept 6 bases outside the gene matches. Per germline, CDR1 KGHSH and CDR2 LQKENI. CDR3 coding DNA: TGTGCCAGCTCCCAACGACAGGGTGAGCAGTACTTC. Protein product: CASSQRQGEQYF. Together with reference TRBV18 and TRBJ2-7, the CDR3 gives the full variable domain: NAGVMQNPRHLVRRRGQEARLRCSPMKGHSHVYWYRQLPEEGLKFMVYLQKENIIDESGMPKERFSAEFPKEGPSILRIQQVVRGDSAAYFCASSQRQGEQYFGPGTRLTVT.

This chain connects TRBV5-6 to TRBJ1-4; D unclear. This CDR3 region has 15 residues. Trimming removed 3 bases at V and 8 bases at J, with 17 bases between. Germline CDR1 SGHDT, CDR2 YYEEEE. As DNA, the CDR3 is TGTGCCAGCAGCTCCATTACGGGAGTGAAGGAAAAACTGTTTTTT. It is translated as CASSSITGVKEKLFF.

The chain uses TRBV2 and TRBJ1-4, with 9 bases that match TRBD1. With V trimmed by 4 bases and J by 7 bases, 7 bases remained unmatched. Per germline, CDR1 SNHLY and CDR2 FYNNEI. The CDR3 consists of 15 residues. The DNA of the CDR3 is TGTGCCAGCAGTGTAGTGGAGACAGGGGGTGAAAAACTGTTTTTT. Translating gives CASSVVETGGEKLFF. Full variable domain (outside the CDR3, taken from reference TRBV2 and TRBJ1-4): EPEVTQTPSHQVTQMGQEVILRCVPISNHLYFYWYRQILGQKVEFLVSFYNNEISEKSEIFDDQFSVERPDGSNFTLKIRSTKLEDSAMYFCASSVVETGGEKLFFGSGTQLSVL.

This chain joins TRBV18 and TRBJ2-7; 8 positions agree with TRBD1. This CDR3 contains 14 residues. With V trimmed by 6 bases and J by 6 bases, 10 bases remained unmatched. Germline V gives CDR1 KGHSH, CDR2 LQKENI. Here the CDR3 reads CASSLQGDLGEQYF. The CDR3 DNA follows: TGTGCCAGCTCGCTACAGGGGGACCTAGGCGAGCAGTACTTC. The variable domain in full, with the rest retrieved from reference TRBV18 and TRBJ2-7, is NAGVMQNPRHLVRRRGQEARLRCSPMKGHSHVYWYRQLPEEGLKFMVYLQKENIIDESGMPKERFSAEFPKEGPSILRIQQVVRGDSAAYFCASSLQGDLGEQYFGPGTRLTVT.

This chain joins TRBV5-1 and TRBJ2-6; D possibly corresponds to TRBD2 (5 bases). V was clipped by 2 bases and J by 4 bases, with 7 bases between them. Germline CDR1 SGHRS, CDR2 YFSETQ. CDR3 length: 14 amino acids. The CDR3 loop is CASSFTGGANVLTF. The CDR3, as DNA: TGCGCCAGCAGCTTCACGGGGGGGGCCAACGTCCTGACTTTC.

V gene TRBV18 combines with J gene TRBJ2-7; 7 bases match TRBD2. The germline gives CDR1 KGHSH, CDR2 LQKENI. The length of the CDR3 is 14 residues. The V segment lost 2 bases and the J segment 12 bases; nucleotides outside the gene matches: 13. The CDR3, as DNA: TGTGCCAGCTCACCAGGGCTAGCGGCAGCCGAGGGGTACTTC. This translates into CASSPGLAAAEGYF.

The chain carries TRBV5-1 and TRBJ2-1; 7 bases are a match to TRBD1. The germline V gene encodes CDR1 SGHRS and CDR2 YFSETQ. V lost 4 bases and J lost 8; bases outside the gene matches: 9. The CDR3 totals 14 residues. The chain's CDR3 is CASSPMTGRDEQFF. The CDR3 nucleotides are TGCGCCAGCAGCCCTATGACAGGGCGCGATGAGCAGTTCTTC.

The chain uses TRBV11-3 and TRBJ2-7, with 7 nucleotides matching TRBD2. This CDR3 is 14 amino acids long. V shed 1 base and J 4 bases; nucleotides not matched to a gene: 4. Per germline, CDR1 SGHNT and CDR2 YENEEA. CDR3 amino acids: CASSLVGTKYEQYF. The CDR3 DNA sequence: TGTGCCAGCAGCTTAGTAGGGACTAAGTACGAGCAGTACTTC. The complete variable domain, with remaining parts taken from reference TRBV11-3 and TRBJ2-7, reads EAGVVQSPRYKIIEKKQPVAFWCNPISGHNTLYWYLQNLGQGPELLIRYENEEAVDDSQLPKDRFSAERLKGVDSTLKIQPAELGDSAVYLCASSLVGTKYEQYFGPGTRLTVT.